These 14 T cell receptor beta chains were all obtained from the same sample, sequenced in a study of blood T cells in healthy people across ages. Alongside a J-beta primer mix, a sample-barcoded 5' primer served in a second PCR lasting roughly 7 to 11 cycles. Via MiXCR, TCRdb re-called the 5' RACE reads, giving one row per CDR3 protein. The data contain around 1,500,000 distinct CDR3 sequences, over 25% of them singletons. The source material was blood. All receptors come from a woman in her twenties or thirties in good health.

This rearrangement joins TRBV7-9 to TRBJ2-3, with 9 bases identical to TRBD2. Unmatched junction bases numbered 3, after V lost 5 bases and J lost 0 bases. There are 15 residues in the CDR3. Germline CDR1 and CDR2: SEHNR and FQNEAQ (reference sequence). CDR3 loop: CASSHSGGSTDTQYF. In nucleotides, the CDR3 is TGTGCCAGCAGCCATAGCGGGGGAAGCACAGATACGCAGTATTTT.

This clonotype showed up many times. The chain employs TRBV28 and TRBJ2-5; D not certain. Trimming left V 7 bases short and J 3 bases short, with 15 bases between. The CDR3 runs 14 residues. Germline V gene data show CDR1 as MDHEN and CDR2 as SYDVKM. CDR3 bases: TGTGCCAGCAAGAATCAAAAGGGCGAAGAGACCCAGTACTTC. Its protein is CASKNQKGEETQYF.

The chain is built from TRBV12-3 or TRBV12-4 and TRBJ2-1; no reliable D call. There are 15 residues in the CDR3. Trimming removed 6 bases from V and 0 bases from J, with 12 bases in between. CDR3 amino acids: CASRVGSHSYNEQFF. CDR3 in DNA: TGTGCCAGCAGGGTGGGATCTCACTCCTACAATGAGCAGTTCTTC.

A few counts support this clonotype. One junction end does not reproduce the germline sequence, and a read error may be involved. V gene TRBV24-1 combines with J gene TRBJ2-3, with 10 positions matching TRBD2. The CDR3 is 14 amino acids. Germline assignment: CDR1 KGHDR and CDR2 SFDVKD. The CDR3 loop reads CSTRVSGGANTQYF. The CDR3 nucleotides are TGTTCCACCAGAGTAAGCGGGGGGGCAAATACGCAGTATTTT.

This clonotype was counted at least ten times. The chain combines TRBV29-1 with TRBJ2-1; TRBD1 or TRBD2 may be the D gene (7 bases each). The germline V gene has CDR1 SQVTM and CDR2 ANQGSEA. Trimming left V 6 bases short and J 7 bases short, with 19 bases between. The CDR3 consists of 14 residues. The CDR3 region has the DNA TGCAGCGTGACCGGACCAGGGGGGGGGAATGAGCAGTTCTTC. The encoded protein is CSVTGPGGGNEQFF.

This chain links TRBV6-5 with TRBJ2-1; 7 bases match TRBD2. The CDR3 is made up of 17 amino acids. J gave up 0 bases and V 4 bases, and 9 bases lay outside the gene matches. Germline CDR1 MNHEY, CDR2 SVGAGI. Here the CDR3 reads CASSSTTSRSSYNEQFF. DNA of the CDR3: TGTGCCAGCAGTTCAACGACTAGCAGAAGCTCCTACAATGAGCAGTTCTTC.

The V call is TRBV18, the J call TRBJ2-7; D not certain. Trimming shortened V by 3 bases and J by 1 base, and 7 bases separated the two germline ends. This CDR3 spans 13 amino acids. The germline V gene has CDR1 KGHSH and CDR2 LQKENI. The CDR3 bases are TGTGCCAGCTCACCTTCTTATTCCTACGAGCAGTACTTC. This gives the protein CASSPSYSYEQYF.

V usage is TRBV5-1 and J usage is TRBJ2-5; D call uncertain. CDR3 length: 16 amino acids. The ends were cut back, 0 bases at V and 2 bases at J, with 14 bases in the middle. Germline V lookup: CDR1 SGHRS, CDR2 YFSETQ. Here the CDR3 DNA reads TGCGCCAGCAGCTTGGTAGCACTCACCGAACAAGAGACCCAGTACTTC. Translated: CASSLVALTEQETQYF.

The CDR3 sequence is CASRRGRADTTNEKLFF. The CDR3, as DNA: TGTGCCAGCAGGAGGGGCCGCGCGGACACAACTAATGAAAAACTGTTTTTT. V and J are TRBV6-6 and TRBJ1-4, with a tentative D call TRBD1 (5 bases). V was shortened by 6 bases and J by 0 bases, with 17 bases between the two germline ends. CDR3 length equals 17 residues. CDR1 is MNHNY, CDR2 SVGAGI, per germline (reference sequence).

The CDR3 region has the DNA TGTGCCAGCAGTTCAGCGGGAGTGGGAGATACGCAGTATTTT. Its protein is CASSSAGVGDTQYF. This chain connects TRBV7-2 to TRBJ2-3; TRBD2 matches 8 bases. CDR3 length: 14 amino acids. The J segment lost 5 bases and the V segment lost 6 bases, leaving 7 bases of the junction unmatched. Germline CDR1 SGHTA, CDR2 FQGNSA.

Regarding this clonotype: At one end, the junction sequence differs from germline, possibly due to a read error. The chain couples TRBV12-3 or TRBV12-4 to TRBJ1-2, with 10 bases matching TRBD1. This CDR3 contains 16 residues. The CDR3 spells CAGSMTGGARNYGYTF. The CDR3 nucleotides are TGTGCCGGCAGTATGACAGGGGGCGCAAGGAACTATGGCTACACCTTC.

Comment on this clonotype: It may be a read error: a sequence one base away is much more abundant. The V gene is TRBV7-2, the J gene TRBJ2-5, with 8 bases identical to TRBD2. The tail of the sequence fits TRBJ2-1 better, so the J call may be wrong. The germline V gene has CDR1 SGHTA and CDR2 FQGNSA. The CDR3 runs 16 residues. The CDR3 DNA reads as TGTGCCAGCAGCTTATCTTCCACTAGCGGTCAAGAGACCCAGTTCTTC. Its translation is CASSLSSTSGQETQFF.

V gene TRBV9 combines with J gene TRBJ2-3, with TRBD2 matching 10 bases. J gave up 5 bases and V 3 bases, and 9 bases lay outside the gene matches. The CDR3 has 16 residues. The germline CDR1 and CDR2 sequences are SGDLS and YYNGEE. CDR3 sequence reads: CASSARGVAGGDTQYF. The DNA of the CDR3 is TGTGCCAGCAGCGCCCGCGGAGTAGCGGGGGGAGATACGCAGTATTTT.

This clonotype has only a few counts. The chain links TRBV19 to TRBJ2-2; D gene uncertain. Deletions cut 6 bases from V and 6 bases from J, with 14 bases between. The CDR3 is 14 residues long. Germline loops: CDR1 LNHDA, CDR2 SQIVND (reference sequence). For the CDR3, the DNA is TGTGCCAGTAGAAGTGGGCTATGGGCCGGGGAGCTGTTTTTT. Encoded protein: CASRSGLWAGELFF.